This entry lists 22 T cell receptor beta chains sequenced from one sample in a study of CD8 T cells in ankylosing spondylitis. One entry per CDR3 protein, called by TCRdb with MiXCR from the 5' RACE reads. The sample has approximately 42,000 distinct CDR3 sequences; 3% to 4% are singletons. The specimen was blood, either unsorted or a sorted T cell fraction (not recorded which). These receptors all come from a female donor with ankylosing spondylitis or in good health (not recorded which).

This clonotype was seen at least ten times. This chain connects TRBV9 to TRBJ1-6, with D uncertain. The CDR3 extends over 16 amino acids. Looked up from germline, CDR1 is SGDLS and CDR2 is YYNGEE. V was clipped by 4 bases and J by 4 bases, with 15 bases between them. This CDR3 reads CASSQRAVNYNSPLHF. For the CDR3, the DNA is TGTGCCAGCAGCCAAAGGGCAGTTAATTATAATTCACCCCTCCACTTT.

This clonotype was counted many times. The chain joins TRBV9 to TRBJ1-5; D is possibly TRBD1 (5 bases). This CDR3 comprises 15 residues. Trimming removed 0 bases at V and 5 bases at J, with 12 bases between. Germline V gene data show CDR1 as SGDLS and CDR2 as YYNGEE. The CDR3 DNA follows: TGTGCCAGCAGCGTAGGTGCAGGGAGCCATCAGCCCCAGCATTTT. This gives the protein CASSVGAGSHQPQHF.

This clonotype was seen repeatedly, ten times or more. This chain connects TRBV9 to TRBJ2-1, with D maybe TRBD2 (6 bases). V lost 5 bases and J lost 6, with 18 bases in between. Germline V CDR1 and CDR2: SGDLS, YYNGEE. This CDR3 has 15 amino acids. In nucleotides, the CDR3 is TGTGCCAGCAGTAAACGGGGGACCCCGGGCAATGAGCAGTTCTTC. Translated, it gives CASSKRGTPGNEQFF.

This clonotype has a count of ten or more. The rearrangement joins TRBV9 to TRBJ2-1; D unclear. The CDR3 has 13 amino acids. From germline, CDR1 is SGDLS and CDR2 YYNGEE. Trimming stripped 5 bases from V and 6 bases from J, with 12 bases between. The CDR3 loop reads CASSQYVVNEQFF. As DNA, the CDR3 is TGTGCCAGCAGTCAGTATGTGGTCAATGAGCAGTTCTTC.

This clonotype was observed at least ten times. The CDR3 DNA follows: TGTGCCAGCAGTTTTACGGCCAGCTCCTACGAGCAGTACTTC. This translates into CASSFTASSYEQYF. The chain is built from TRBV9 and TRBJ2-7; no clear D gene. Germline CDR1 SGDLS, CDR2 YYNGEE. The CDR3 sequence is 14 residues long. V lost 5 bases and J 0 bases, leaving 12 bases between the germline ends.

This clonotype appeared many times. The chain has TRBV9 and TRBJ1-6, with 8 bases lining up with TRBD1. Germline-derived CDR1 and CDR2 are SGDLS and YYNGEE. The J segment lost 10 bases and the V segment lost 3 bases, leaving 3 bases of the junction unmatched. There are 13 residues in the CDR3. This CDR3 is CASSADRVSPLHF. The CDR3 nucleotides read TGTGCCAGCAGCGCGGACAGGGTATCACCCCTCCACTTT.

The table lists this clonotype with many counts. The V and J genes are TRBV9 and TRBJ2-2; 8 bases line up with TRBD1. The V gene's germline CDR1 is SGDLS and CDR2 YYNGEE. Unmatched junction bases numbered 7, after V lost 4 bases and J lost 5 bases. The CDR3 is made up of 15 amino acids. The CDR3 coding sequence is TGTGCCAGCAGCCCCGGACAGGGAAAAACCGGGGAGCTGTTTTTT. Residues: CASSPGQGKTGELFF.

This clonotype was seen only a few times. The chain is built from TRBV9 and TRBJ2-5; D remains unclear. CDR3 length equals 15 residues. Germline CDR1 and CDR2: SGDLS and YYNGEE. V was cut by 0 bases and J by 3 bases, with 12 bases left in between. This CDR3 is CASSVVASDKETQYF. CDR3 nucleotides: TGTGCCAGCAGCGTAGTTGCGTCGGATAAAGAGACCCAGTACTTC.

This clonotype was found many times. The J gene is TRBJ2-4, the V gene TRBV9; D is perhaps TRBD1 or TRBD2 (5 bases each). This CDR3 spans 15 amino acids. V was shortened by 3 bases and J by 0 bases, with 10 bases between the two germline ends. Germline CDR1 SGDLS, CDR2 YYNGEE. CDR3 DNA: TGTGCCAGCAGCGCCGGGGCGGGAGCCAAAAACATTCAGTACTTC. Its protein product is CASSAGAGAKNIQYF.

This clonotype has ten or more counts. This chain links TRBV9 with TRBJ2-3, with a weak D call TRBD2 (6 bases). Germline CDR1 SGDLS, CDR2 YYNGEE. This CDR3 has 15 amino acids. The germline V and J ends were trimmed by 1 base and 2 bases, with 11 bases remaining between them. Here the CDR3 DNA reads TGTGCCAGCAGCGTATCCGCGGGGTTCACAGATACGCAGTATTTT. It specifies CASSVSAGFTDTQYF.

This clonotype was picked up many times. The rearrangement links TRBV9 to TRBJ2-5; 7 positions agree with TRBD1. CDR3 length: 15 amino acids. Trimming took 4 bases from V and 4 from J; bases not matched to a gene: 10. The V gene's germline CDR1 is SGDLS and CDR2 YYNGEE. This CDR3 is CASSPRQGVGETQYF. In nucleotides, the CDR3 is TGTGCCAGCAGCCCCCGCCAGGGGGTAGGAGAGACCCAGTACTTC.

To note about this clonotype: In this CDR3 the conserved last residue, phenylalanine or tryptophan, is missing, so a read error is likely. The V call is TRBV9, the J call TRBJ1-6; D gene ambiguous. The CDR3 is 14 residues long. Looked up from germline, CDR1 is SGDLS and CDR2 is YYNGEE. V was shortened by 2 bases and J by 7 bases, with 10 bases between the two germline ends. This chain's CDR3 is CASSVAGRNSPLHY. Written as DNA, the CDR3 is TGTGCCAGCAGCGTTGCGGGGAGGAATTCACCCCTCCACTAT.

This clonotype was counted ten times or more. This sequence joins TRBV9 and TRBJ2-3; 16 bases align to TRBD2. CDR3 size: 16 residues. Germline V gene data show CDR1 as SGDLS and CDR2 as YYNGEE. Losses at the gene ends were 3 bases for V and 4 bases for J; bases not matched to a gene: 2. CDR3 amino acids: CASSEGLAGGADTQYF. The CDR3, as DNA: TGTGCCAGCAGCGAGGGACTAGCGGGGGGGGCAGATACGCAGTATTTT.

This clonotype was counted at least ten times. The chain carries TRBV9 and TRBJ1-2, with D perhaps matching TRBD1 (5 bases). The V end was cut by 5 bases, the J end by 2 bases, with 13 bases between. Germline CDR1 and CDR2: SGDLS and YYNGEE. This CDR3 region has 14 residues. CDR3 coding DNA: TGTGCCAGCAGTCGTAGGGGAGGCAACTATGGCTACACCTTC. This encodes CASSRRGGNYGYTF.

The chain combines TRBV9 with TRBJ2-4; tentatively, D is TRBD2 (6 bases). Germline CDR1 is SGDLS and CDR2 is YYNGEE. This CDR3 contains 14 residues. V lost 4 bases and J 5 bases, leaving 13 bases between the germline ends. DNA for the CDR3: TGTGCCAGCAGCCGAGGACTATCGGAAAACATTCAGTACTTC. This translates into CASSRGLSENIQYF. Full variable domain (missing parts from reference TRBV9 and TRBJ2-4): DSGVTQTPKHLITATGQRVTLRCSPRSGDLSVYWYQQSLDQGLQFLIQYYNGEERAKGNILERFSAQQFPDLHSELNLSSLELGDSALYFCASSRGLSENIQYFGAGTRLSVL.

This clonotype was counted at least ten times. The chain couples TRBV5-7 to TRBJ1-2; 8 nucleotides align to TRBD1. TRBV5-7 is sorted into the ORF group, with uncertain function. The CDR3 runs 16 residues. V shed 2 bases, J shed 2 bases, and the junction held 8 bases outside the gene matches. CDR3: CASSLGWDRSNYGYTF. The CDR3 DNA reads as TGTGCCAGCAGCTTAGGTTGGGACAGGTCAAACTATGGCTACACCTTC.

This clonotype was counted ten times or more. The gene calls are TRBV9 and TRBJ2-4, with 9 bases aligning to TRBD2. CDR3 length: 16 residues. Germline assignment: CDR1 SGDLS and CDR2 YYNGEE. The V gene end was trimmed by 4 bases and the J gene end by 7 bases; junction bases not matched to a gene: 12. This chain's CDR3 is CASSPRVGGGGNIQYF. CDR3 coding DNA: TGTGCCAGCAGCCCTCGCGTGGGCGGGGGGGGGAACATTCAGTACTTC.

In this sample, this clonotype turned up many times. The V call is TRBV5-1, the J call TRBJ2-7, with D possibly called TRBD1 or TRBD2 (5 bases each). Germline V gene data show CDR1 as SGHRS and CDR2 as YFSETQ. This CDR3 is 14 amino acids long. The V end was cut by 9 bases, the J end by 6 bases, with 22 bases between. The CDR3 DNA follows: TGCGCCACGCCAAGGACTCACGGAACAGGCGAGCAGTACTTC. Its protein product is CATPRTHGTGEQYF.

This clonotype has a count of ten or more. The chain is built from TRBV9 and TRBJ2-7; D is ambiguous. CDR3 length equals 15 residues. V was trimmed by 4 bases and J by 0 bases, leaving 14 bases between them. Germline V gives CDR1 SGDLS, CDR2 YYNGEE. CDR3 nucleotide sequence: TGTGCCAGCAGCCCACAAGGGCTTTCCTCCTACGAGCAGTACTTC. It is translated as CASSPQGLSSYEQYF. Variable domain in full (rest from reference TRBV9 and TRBJ2-7): DSGVTQTPKHLITATGQRVTLRCSPRSGDLSVYWYQQSLDQGLQFLIQYYNGEERAKGNILERFSAQQFPDLHSELNLSSLELGDSALYFCASSPQGLSSYEQYFGPGTRLTVT.

In its sample, this clonotype was seen many times. The genes are TRBV9 and TRBJ1-2; D perhaps matches TRBD1 (6 bases). The CDR3 loop spans 16 amino acids. The germline V and J ends were trimmed by 0 bases and 4 bases, with 16 bases remaining between them. CDR1 and CDR2 (germline): SGDLS, YYNGEE. CDR3 nucleotides: TGTGCCAGCAGCGTAGGTGTAGGGGGGTTAGCCTATGGCTACACCTTC. Its translation is CASSVGVGGLAYGYTF.

This clonotype came up many times. This chain links TRBV9 with TRBJ2-7, with 12 bases lining up with TRBD2. Germline V CDR1 and CDR2: SGDLS, YYNGEE. V gave up 3 bases and J gave up 7 bases; unmatched junction bases: 5. The CDR3 contains 14 residues. As DNA, the CDR3 is TGTGCCAGCAGCGCTAGCGGGGGGGCCTGGGAGCAGTACTTC. It specifies CASSASGGAWEQYF.

By share of the sample, this clonotype is medium-sized. This chain uses TRBV9 with TRBJ1-2; D uncertain. The CDR3 spans 13 residues. Between the trimmed V and J ends, which lost 4 bases and 5 bases, there was a span of 12 bases. CDR1 is SGDLS and CDR2 is YYNGEE in the germline V gene. CDR3 DNA sequence: TGTGCCAGCAGCCCCGGAGTAGGGTATGGCTACACCTTC. Residues: CASSPGVGYGYTF.